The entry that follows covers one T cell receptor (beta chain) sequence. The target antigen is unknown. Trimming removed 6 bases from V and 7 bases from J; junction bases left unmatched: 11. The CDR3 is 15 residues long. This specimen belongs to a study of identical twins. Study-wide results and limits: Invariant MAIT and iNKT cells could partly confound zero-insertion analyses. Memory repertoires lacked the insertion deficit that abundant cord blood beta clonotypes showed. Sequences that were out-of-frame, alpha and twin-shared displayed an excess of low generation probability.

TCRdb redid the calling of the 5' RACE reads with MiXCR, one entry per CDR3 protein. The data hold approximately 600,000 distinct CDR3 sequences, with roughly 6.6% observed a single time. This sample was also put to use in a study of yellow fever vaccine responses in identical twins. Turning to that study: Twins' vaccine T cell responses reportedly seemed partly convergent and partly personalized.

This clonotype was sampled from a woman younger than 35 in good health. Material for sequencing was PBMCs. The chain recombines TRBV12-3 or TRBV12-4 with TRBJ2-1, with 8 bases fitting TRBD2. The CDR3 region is CASSPSGGPGNEQFF. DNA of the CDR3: TGTGCCAGCAGCCCGAGCGGGGGCCCTGGGAATGAGCAGTTCTTC.